The 18 T cell receptor beta chains given below trace back to one sample, sequenced in a study of cytomegalovirus exposure and HLA in healthy donors. PCR was performed using 60 Vbeta and 13 Jbeta primers. Sequenced by immunoSEQ multiplex PCR; TCRdb stores in-frame clones only, minus some. The data contain approximately 130,000 clones, around 74% of them singletons. Sequenced sample: PBMCs. These receptors were obtained from a man younger than 40 in good health and CMV-seronegative.

The CDR3 nucleotides are TGCGCCAGCAGCTCCCGGGAGCCCGTCGAGCAGTACTTC. Its translation is CASSSREPVEQYF. This rearrangement joins TRBV5-1 to TRBJ2-7; tentatively, D is TRBD2 (6 bases). V lost 3 bases and J lost 6, with 13 bases in between. Germline CDR1 reads SGHRS; CDR2 reads YFSETQ. The CDR3 is 13 amino acids.

The chain is built from TRBV27 and TRBJ1-5, with D maybe TRBD1 (6 bases). Between the trimmed V and J ends, which lost 6 bases and 3 bases, there was a span of 12 bases. The germline V gene has CDR1 MNHEY and CDR2 SMNVEV (reference sequence). This CDR3 contains 14 residues. The CDR3, as DNA: TGTGCCAGCAGCTTCGGGACACCCAATCAGCCCCAGCATTTT. It is translated as CASSFGTPNQPQHF.

This rearrangement joins TRBV19 to TRBJ1-4; D remains ambiguous. Germline CDR1 and CDR2: LNHDA and SQIVND (reference sequence). The CDR3 loop spans 16 amino acids. The V and J ends lost 7 bases and 5 bases respectively, with 20 bases between them. CDR3 sequence reads: CASTLAGNWLNEKLFF. The CDR3 nucleotides are TGTGCCAGTACCCTGGCAGGTAATTGGCTAAATGAAAAACTGTTTTTT.

The table lists this clone with a few counts. The chain is built from TRBV11-2 and TRBJ2-1, with D maybe TRBD2 (5 bases). CDR1 is SGHAT, CDR2 FQNNGV, per germline. Trimming took off 5 bases at V and 5 bases at J, with 13 bases between the two ends. CDR3 length: 14 amino acids. The CDR3 bases are TGTGCCAGCAGCCCGTGGACTGAGCACAATGAGCAGTTCTTC. Encoded protein: CASSPWTEHNEQFF. Full variable domain (rest looked up from reference TRBV11-2 and TRBJ2-1): EAGVAQSPRYKIIEKRQSVAFWCNPISGHATLYWYQQILGQGPKLLIQFQNNGVVDDSQLPKDRFSAERLKGVDSTLKIQPAKLEDSAVYLCASSPWTEHNEQFFGPGTRLTVL.

The chain has TRBV6-4 and TRBJ1-1, with TRBD1 matching 8 bases. CDR1 is MRHNA, CDR2 SNTAGT, per germline. With 2 bases clipped from V and 3 bases from J, the junction kept 14 bases outside the gene matches. The CDR3 totals 18 residues. The CDR3 DNA reads TGTGCCAGCAGTGACATCGGGACAGGTTCCCCTGTGGACACTGAAGCTTTCTTT. Translation gives CASSDIGTGSPVDTEAFF.

This sequence joins TRBV5-6 and TRBJ2-5; D unresolved. CDR3 size: 13 residues. The V end lost 2 bases, the J end lost 5 bases, and 10 bases lay between the germline ends. Per germline, CDR1 SGHDT and CDR2 YYEEEE. The CDR3 protein is CASSLTVAETQYF. CDR3 sequence (DNA): TGTGCCAGCAGCTTAACGGTCGCGGAGACCCAGTACTTC. Filled out from reference TRBV5-6 and TRBJ2-5, the complete variable domain reads DAGVTQSPTHLIKTRGQQVTLRCSPKSGHDTVSWYQQALGQGPQFIFQYYEEEERQRGNFPDRFSGHQFPNYSSELNVNALLLGDSALYLCASSLTVAETQYFGPGTRLLVL.

This chain connects TRBV4-2 to TRBJ1-2, with D perhaps matching TRBD1 (5 bases). The CDR3 spans 17 residues. V lost 0 bases and J lost 1, with 15 bases in between. Germline V gives CDR1 LGHNA, CDR2 YNFKEQ. The CDR3 sequence is CASSQDRLAGINYGYTF. CDR3 DNA sequence: TGTGCCAGCAGCCAAGACCGTTTGGCAGGGATTAACTATGGCTACACCTTC.

V is TRBV25-1 and J is TRBJ2-7, with D unresolved. The germline V gene encodes CDR1 MGHDK and CDR2 SYGVNS. V was trimmed by 7 bases and J by 0 bases, leaving 13 bases between them. The length of the CDR3 is 14 residues. The CDR3 reads CASTPVEISYEQYF. The DNA of the CDR3 is TGTGCCAGCACCCCTGTGGAGATCTCCTACGAGCAGTACTTC.

The chain carries TRBV10-3 and TRBJ1-4; perhaps TRBD1 as D (6 bases). This CDR3 region has 14 residues. Per germline, CDR1 ENHRY and CDR2 SYGVKD. V was cut by 4 bases and J by 7 bases, with 13 bases left in between. CDR3 sequence: CAISGVGAREKLFF. DNA for the CDR3: TGTGCCATCAGTGGGGTGGGGGCGCGTGAAAAACTGTTTTTT.

The chain joins TRBV4-1 to TRBJ2-5; 14 bases are a match to TRBD2. The CDR3 runs 15 residues. Germline loops: CDR1 MGHRA, CDR2 YSYEKL. V dropped 4 bases and J dropped 5; count of bases not matched to a gene: 3. DNA of the CDR3: TGCGCCAGCAGCCGGGGACTAGCGGGAGATGAGACCCAGTACTTC. Its protein product is CASSRGLAGDETQYF.

The V gene is TRBV18, the J gene TRBJ2-3, with TRBD2 matching 8 bases. Germline V gives CDR1 KGHSH, CDR2 LQKENI. Unmatched junction bases numbered 8, after V lost 6 bases and J lost 3 bases. This CDR3 is 15 amino acids long. In DNA form, the CDR3 reads TGTGCCAGCTCTCAATTAGCGGGACGGACAGATACGCAGTATTTT. It specifies CASSQLAGRTDTQYF.

This rearrangement joins TRBV7-2 to TRBJ2-7; 8 bases align to TRBD2. The junction had 10 bases not matched to a gene; V was cut back by 1 base and J by 8 bases. The CDR3 length is 15 residues. CDR1 and CDR2 (germline): SGHTA, FQGNSA. The CDR3: CASSLETSGSGKQYF. Here the CDR3 DNA reads TGTGCCAGCAGCTTAGAAACTAGCGGTTCTGGTAAGCAGTACTTC.

CDR3 bases: TGTGCCAGCAGCTCCCCGGGACTAGCGGGCGCGGAGACCCAGTACTTC. It yields the protein CASSSPGLAGAETQYF. The chain carries TRBV5-6 and TRBJ2-5, with 12 bases identical to TRBD2. The ends lost 3 bases at V and 5 bases at J; junction bases unmatched: 8. The CDR3 runs to 16 residues. Germline assignment: CDR1 SGHDT and CDR2 YYEEEE.

CDR3 DNA sequence: TGTGCCATCAGTAGGACAGGGTACCACGAGCAGTACTTC. This encodes CAISRTGYHEQYF. This rearrangement joins TRBV10-3 to TRBJ2-7; 8 nucleotides match TRBD1. CDR1 ENHRY and CDR2 SYGVKD come from the germline V gene. The CDR3 spans 13 residues. J was trimmed by 5 bases and V by 5 bases; bases with no gene match: 5.

The chain has TRBV27 and TRBJ2-1, with TRBD2 matching over 11 bases. This CDR3 has 15 amino acids. The V and J ends lost 3 bases and 7 bases, in that order; junction bases with no gene match: 5. Germline V gives CDR1 MNHEY, CDR2 SMNVEV (reference sequence). Here the CDR3 reads CASSFLPSGRNEQFF. In nucleotides, the CDR3 is TGTGCCAGCAGTTTCCTTCCTAGCGGGAGGAATGAGCAGTTCTTC.

This sequence joins TRBV7-2 and TRBJ1-2; TRBD1 agrees at 8 bases. Looked up from germline, CDR1 is SGHTA and CDR2 is FQGNSA. The junction had 8 bases not matched to a gene; V was cut back by 5 bases and J by 6 bases. This CDR3 region has 14 residues. CDR3 loop: CASSPGQGRDGYTF. The CDR3 DNA is TGTGCCAGCAGCCCAGGACAGGGACGGGATGGCTACACCTTC. Full variable domain (remainder filled in from reference TRBV7-2 and TRBJ1-2): GAGVSQSPSNKVTEKGKDVELRCDPISGHTALYWYRQSLGQGLEFLIYFQGNSAPDKSGLPSDRFSAERTGGSVSTLTIQRTQQEDSAVYLCASSPGQGRDGYTFGSGTRLTVV.

The chain carries TRBV11-3 and TRBJ2-1; D uncertain. The germline V gene encodes CDR1 SGHNT and CDR2 YENEEA. This CDR3 spans 16 amino acids. V was trimmed by 5 bases and J by 6 bases, leaving 20 bases between them. CDR3 DNA: TGTGCCAGCAGCCCGAATGCTAGACCGAGAGGCAATGAGCAGTTCTTC. Protein: CASSPNARPRGNEQFF.

The sample holds a few counts of this clone. The CDR3 region is CASRPNPGVDNYGYTF. CDR3 DNA sequence: TGCGCCAGCAGACCTAACCCAGGGGTGGATAACTATGGCTACACCTTC. The V call is TRBV5-1, the J call TRBJ1-2; D might be TRBD1 (6 bases). The V end was cut by 5 bases, the J end by 1 base, with 18 bases between. The germline V gene encodes CDR1 SGHRS and CDR2 YFSETQ. The CDR3 length is 16 residues.